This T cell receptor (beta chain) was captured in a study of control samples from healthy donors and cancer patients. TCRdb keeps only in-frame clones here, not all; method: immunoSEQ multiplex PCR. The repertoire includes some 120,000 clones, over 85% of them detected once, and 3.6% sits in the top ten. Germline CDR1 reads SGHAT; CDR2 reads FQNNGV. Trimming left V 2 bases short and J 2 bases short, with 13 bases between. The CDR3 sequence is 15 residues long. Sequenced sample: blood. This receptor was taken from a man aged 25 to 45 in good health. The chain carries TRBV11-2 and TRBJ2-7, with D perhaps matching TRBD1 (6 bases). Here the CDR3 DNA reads TGTGCCAGCAGCTTATGGACACAGGGTCCCTACGAGCAGTACTTC. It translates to CASSLWTQGPYEQYF.